There are many counts of the clone carrying this TCR beta chain. Antigen: not known. The sample comes from a study of Graves' ophthalmopathy and Graves' hyperthyroidism. RNA transcripts were the template, and TCR beta CDR3 regions were amplified from them. An initial RT-PCR round employing HTBI primers preceded a second-round multiplex PCR. TCRdb reprocessed the multiplex PCR reads via MiXCR and lists one record per CDR3 protein. Of around 470,000 distinct CDR3 sequences in the sample, about 15% were seen once. Ophthalmopathy-affected donors exhibited moderate-to-severe activity, CAS ≥3, NOSPECS ≥4, and duration under 3 months. Symptoms, serum thyroxine and TRAb, thyroid ultrasound, and orbital computed tomography formed the diagnostic basis. Whole-study results and caveats: Clonotypes were expanded in thyroid at above 0.001 frequency, and most also appeared in blood. Ophthalmopathy progression was predicted with 70% to 71% sensitivity and roughly 74% specificity.

The sequenced material came from blood. The sequence was collected from a woman under 40 with Graves' ophthalmopathy.

This CDR3 is CASSLGGQVSNQPQHF. CDR3 sequence (DNA): TGTGCCAGCAGCTTAGGGGGACAGGTTAGCAATCAGCCCCAGCATTTT. This chain connects TRBV7-8 to TRBJ1-5; TRBD1 matches at 8 bases. J gave up 0 bases and V 1 base, and 2 bases lay outside the gene matches. Germline CDR1 SGHVS, CDR2 FQNEAQ. The CDR3 runs 16 residues.